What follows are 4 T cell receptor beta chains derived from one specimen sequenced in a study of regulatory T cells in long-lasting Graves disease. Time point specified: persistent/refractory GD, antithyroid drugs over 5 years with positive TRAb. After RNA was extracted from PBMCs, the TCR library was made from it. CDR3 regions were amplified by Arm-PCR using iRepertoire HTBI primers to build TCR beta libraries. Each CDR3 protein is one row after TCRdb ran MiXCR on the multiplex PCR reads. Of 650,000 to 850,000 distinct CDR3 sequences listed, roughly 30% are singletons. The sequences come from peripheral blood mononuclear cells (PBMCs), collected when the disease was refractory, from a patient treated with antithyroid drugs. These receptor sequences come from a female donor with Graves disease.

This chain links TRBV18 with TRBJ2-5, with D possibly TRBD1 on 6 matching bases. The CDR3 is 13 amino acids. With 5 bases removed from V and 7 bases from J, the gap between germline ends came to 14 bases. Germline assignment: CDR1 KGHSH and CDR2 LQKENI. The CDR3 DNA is TGTGCCAGCTCATCCACAGGGTTGGGGACCCAGTACTTC. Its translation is CASSSTGLGTQYF.

The CDR3 DNA follows: TGTGCCAGCAGTGACGCCGGGACACTCCAAGAGACCCAGTACTTC. Translating gives CASSDAGTLQETQYF. The chain uses TRBV25-1 and TRBJ2-5, with D maybe TRBD1 (6 bases). Looked up from germline, CDR1 is MGHDK and CDR2 is SYGVNS. Between the trimmed V and J ends, which lost 3 bases and 1 base, there was a span of 12 bases. The CDR3 loop spans 15 amino acids.

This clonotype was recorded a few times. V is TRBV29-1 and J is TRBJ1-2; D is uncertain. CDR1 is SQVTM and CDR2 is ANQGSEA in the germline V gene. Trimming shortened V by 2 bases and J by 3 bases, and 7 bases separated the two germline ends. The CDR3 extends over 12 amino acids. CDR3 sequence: CSVEPGHYGYTF. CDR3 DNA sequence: TGCAGCGTTGAACCCGGCCACTATGGCTACACCTTC.

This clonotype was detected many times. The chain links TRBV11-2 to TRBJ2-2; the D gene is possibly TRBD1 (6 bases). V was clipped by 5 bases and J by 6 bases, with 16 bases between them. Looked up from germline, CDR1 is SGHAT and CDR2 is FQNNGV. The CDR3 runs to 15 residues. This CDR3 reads CASSHHREAPGELFF. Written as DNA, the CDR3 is TGTGCCAGCAGCCACCACAGGGAAGCTCCCGGGGAGCTGTTTTTT.